This T cell receptor (beta chain) was obtained from a study of monozygotic twins with inflammatory bowel disease. Points from the study as a whole: IBD patients, compared with healthy twins, shared fewer clonotypes with others (especially with disease activity).

CDR3 length: 15 amino acids. Concerning this clonotype itself: Its antigen is undetermined.

TCRdb reprocessed the 5' RACE reads and reports one entry per CDR3 protein, with no DNA. The ten most abundant clones cover around 2.6% of a sample with 300,000 to 400,000 distinct CDR3 sequences. The clonotype originates from a human donor with ulcerative colitis or Crohn's disease, or a healthy co-twin of an affected twin (not recorded which). The rearrangement joins TRBV12-3 or TRBV12-4 to TRBJ1-1; TCRdb's D call, TRBD1, is unchecked because there is no DNA. The sequenced sample was blood. CDR3 amino acids: CASRPTGTGNTEAFF.